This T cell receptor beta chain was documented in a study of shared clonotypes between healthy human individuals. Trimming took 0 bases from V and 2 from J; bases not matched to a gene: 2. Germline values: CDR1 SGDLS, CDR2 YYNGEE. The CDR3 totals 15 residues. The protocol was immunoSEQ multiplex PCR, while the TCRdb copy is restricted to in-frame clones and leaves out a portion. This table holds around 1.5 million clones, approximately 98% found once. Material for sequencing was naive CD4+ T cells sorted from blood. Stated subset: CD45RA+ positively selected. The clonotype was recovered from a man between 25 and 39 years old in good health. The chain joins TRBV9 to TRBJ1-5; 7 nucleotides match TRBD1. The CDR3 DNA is TGTGCCAGCAGCGTAGGGGGACAGCGCAATCAGCCCCAGCATTTT. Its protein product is CASSVGGQRNQPQHF.